This T cell receptor (beta chain) appears in the sequencing data of a study of shared clonotypes between healthy human individuals. Study outcomes and limitations: The authors sampled blood alone, and tissue repertoires likely differ. Several donors shared approximately 5% of their naive CD4 clonotypes.

Adults of Caucasian background living in Nashville, Tennessee made up all donors. Across several immunoSEQ plates, the genomic DNA of each subset was split evenly. Libraries were prepared by immunoSEQ multiplex PCR; TCRdb keeps only in-frame clonotypes and omits some of them. The sample has about 510,000 clones; 96% are singletons. Germline V gives CDR1 PRHDT, CDR2 FYEKMQ (reference sequence). V lost 5 bases to trimming and J lost 1 base, with 11 bases between them. The CDR3 spans 14 residues. With regard to this clone: The antigen is unknown.

Sequencing was performed on naive CD4+ T cells sorted from blood. The subset here: CD45RA+ positively selected. The source of this sequence is a woman in her twenties or thirties in good health. This rearrangement joins TRBV13 to TRBJ1-1; D remains ambiguous. The CDR3 is CASSIRRRNTEAFF. Written as DNA, the CDR3 is TGTGCCAGCAGCATTAGGAGGAGGAACACTGAAGCTTTCTTT.